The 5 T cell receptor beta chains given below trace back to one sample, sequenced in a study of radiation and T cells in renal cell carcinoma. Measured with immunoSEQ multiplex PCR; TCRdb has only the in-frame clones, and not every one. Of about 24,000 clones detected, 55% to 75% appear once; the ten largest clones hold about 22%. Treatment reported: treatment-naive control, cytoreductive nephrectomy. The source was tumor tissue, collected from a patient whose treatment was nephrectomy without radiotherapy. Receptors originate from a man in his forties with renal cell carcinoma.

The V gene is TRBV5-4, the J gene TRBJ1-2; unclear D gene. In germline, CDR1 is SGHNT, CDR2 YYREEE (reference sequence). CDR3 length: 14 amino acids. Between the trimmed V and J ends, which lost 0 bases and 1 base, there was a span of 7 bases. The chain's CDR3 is CASSLDDRNYGYTF. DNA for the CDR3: TGTGCCAGCAGCTTGGACGACCGTAACTATGGCTACACCTTC.

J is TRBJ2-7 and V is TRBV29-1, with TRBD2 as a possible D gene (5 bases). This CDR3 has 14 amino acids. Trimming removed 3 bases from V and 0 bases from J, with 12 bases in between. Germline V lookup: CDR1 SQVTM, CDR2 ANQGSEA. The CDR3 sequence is CSVEDGVLSYEQYF. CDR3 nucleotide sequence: TGCAGCGTTGAGGACGGGGTCCTCTCCTACGAGCAGTACTTC.

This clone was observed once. CDR3 DNA sequence: TGTGCCAGCTCAGCCGGGACAGCCATTCCAGATACGCAGTATTTT. Residues: CASSAGTAIPDTQYF. This chain joins TRBV18 and TRBJ2-3; TRBD1 aligns across 7 bases. V trimming: 5 bases; J trimming: 4 bases; junction bases outside the gene matches: 9. In germline, CDR1 is KGHSH, CDR2 LQKENI. This CDR3 comprises 15 residues.

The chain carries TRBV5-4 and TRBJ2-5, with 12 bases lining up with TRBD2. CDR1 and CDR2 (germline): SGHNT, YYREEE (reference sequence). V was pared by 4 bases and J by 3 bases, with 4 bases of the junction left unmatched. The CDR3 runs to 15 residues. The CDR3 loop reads CASSTRLAGEETQYF. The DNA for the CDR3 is TGTGCCAGCAGCACTCGACTAGCGGGGGAAGAGACCCAGTACTTC.

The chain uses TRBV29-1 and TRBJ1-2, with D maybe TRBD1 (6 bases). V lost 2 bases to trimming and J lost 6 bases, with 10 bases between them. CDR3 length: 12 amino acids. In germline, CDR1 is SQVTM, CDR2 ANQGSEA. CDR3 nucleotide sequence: TGCAGCGTTGAACACGGGGGGCATGGCTACACCTTC. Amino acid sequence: CSVEHGGHGYTF.